These 25 T cell receptor beta chains originate from one sample sequenced in a study of T cells in Graves' hyperthyroidism and ophthalmopathy. Authors of the study amplified TCR beta CDR3 regions from RNA transcripts. First-round RT-PCR of the TCR CDR3 relied on the HTBI primer set. TCRdb recomputed calls from the multiplex PCR reads with MiXCR, one row per CDR3 protein. The sample contains 300,000 to 450,000 distinct CDR3 sequences, approximately 15% of which appear only once. Sequencing input: blood. These receptors all come from a woman aged 55-70 years with Graves' hyperthyroidism.

Note on this clonotype: A read error may explain this, as a much larger clone is one base away. The chain recombines TRBV10-3 with TRBJ1-1, with a weak D call TRBD1 (6 bases). The CDR3 contains 14 residues. Deletions cut 11 bases from V and 1 base from J, with 17 bases between. The germline gives CDR1 ENHRY, CDR2 SYGVKD. The CDR3 sequence: CAVKGEYGNTEAFF. The CDR3 region has the DNA TGTGCCGTCAAGGGGGAGTACGGGAACACTGAAGCTTTCTTT.

In this sample, this clonotype turned up many times. The chain is built from TRBV6-1 and TRBJ2-7, with D perhaps matching TRBD1 or TRBD2 (5 bases each). Trimming removed 2 bases at V and 3 bases at J, with 23 bases between. Looked up from germline, CDR1 is MNHNS and CDR2 is SASEGT. The CDR3 loop spans 18 amino acids. The CDR3 loop reads CASSEYPLTTRGVYEQYF. The CDR3, as DNA: TGTGCCAGCAGTGAATATCCCCTAACAACGAGGGGTGTCTACGAGCAGTACTTC.

This clonotype was seen ten or more times. The J gene is TRBJ2-2, the V gene TRBV7-2; D remains ambiguous. This CDR3 comprises 14 residues. Germline values: CDR1 SGHTA, CDR2 FQGNSA. Trimming took off 6 bases at V and 0 bases at J, with 8 bases between the two ends. CDR3 bases: TGTGCCAGCAGGGCAGGACCGAACACCGGGGAGCTGTTTTTT. Amino acid sequence: CASRAGPNTGELFF.

This clonotype was detected a few times. This chain connects TRBV10-1 to TRBJ1-1, with D unclear. The CDR3 is made up of 13 amino acids. V was pared by 1 base and J by 0 bases, with 3 bases between. Germline CDR1 and CDR2: WNHNN and SYGVQD (reference sequence). The CDR3 sequence is CASSEYLNTEAFF. In nucleotides, the CDR3 is TGCGCCAGCAGTGAGTATCTGAACACTGAAGCTTTCTTT.

This clonotype was detected many times. The chain recombines TRBV28 with TRBJ2-3; D call uncertain. The CDR3 has 14 residues. Germline CDR1 and CDR2: MDHEN and SYDVKM. V was clipped by 4 bases and J by 1 base, with 9 bases between them. The CDR3 bases are TGTGCCAGCAGTTCCCTGACACGCACAGATACGCAGTATTTT. Its protein product is CASSSLTRTDTQYF. Complete variable domain (other parts from reference TRBV28 and TRBJ2-3): DVKVTQSSRYLVKRTGEKVFLECVQDMDHENMFWYRQDPGLGLRLIYFSYDVKMKEKGDIPEGYSVSREKKERFSLILESASTNQTSMYLCASSSLTRTDTQYFGPGTRLTVL.

This clonotype was seen many times. The V and J genes are TRBV7-9 and TRBJ1-1; D remains unclear. Germline V gene lookup returns CDR1 SEHNR and CDR2 FQNEAQ (reference sequence). Trimming removed 2 bases at V and 3 bases at J, with 4 bases between. The CDR3 is made up of 12 amino acids. The chain's CDR3 is CASSLQHTEAFF. In nucleotides, the CDR3 is TGTGCCAGCAGCTTACAGCACACTGAAGCTTTCTTT.

Details on this clonotype: A single base separates this from a much larger clone, so it may be a read error. V and J are TRBV7-8 and TRBJ1-1; tentative D call: TRBD1 (6 bases). V was shortened by 3 bases and J by 5 bases, with 7 bases between the two germline ends. The CDR3 consists of 12 residues. The germline V gene encodes CDR1 SGHVS and CDR2 FQNEAQ. The CDR3 here is CASSFQGTEAFF. The CDR3 nucleotides read TGTGCCAGCAGCTTCCAGGGGACTGAAGCTTTCTTT. Full variable domain (missing parts from reference TRBV7-8 and TRBJ1-1): GAGVSQSPRYKVAKRGQDVALRCDPISGHVSLFWYQQALGQGPEFLTYFQNEAQLDKSGLPSDRFFAERPEGSVSTLKIQRTQQEDSAVYLCASSFQGTEAFFGQGTRLTVV.

The J gene is TRBJ2-3, the V gene TRBV10-1; unclear D gene. The CDR3 length is 13 residues. Looked up from germline, CDR1 is WNHNN and CDR2 is SYGVQD (reference sequence). V lost 0 bases and J lost 9, with 10 bases in between. The CDR3 region has the DNA TGCGCCAGCAGTGAGTCGGGGTCGCTCACGCAGTATTTT. The encoded protein is CASSESGSLTQYF.

This clonotype appeared many times. CDR3 coding DNA: TGTGCCAGCACCCCACGGCGGACGGGGATGAACACTGAAGCTTTCTTT. Translation gives CASTPRRTGMNTEAFF. This chain joins TRBV12-3 or TRBV12-4 and TRBJ1-1, with D uncertain. The length of the CDR3 is 16 residues. V was shortened by 7 bases and J by 0 bases, with 18 bases between the two germline ends.

In this sample, this clonotype turned up many times. The chain is built from TRBV7-2 and TRBJ1-2, with a possible D match to TRBD1 (5 bases). Looked up from germline, CDR1 is SGHTA and CDR2 is FQGNSA. This CDR3 is 13 amino acids long. The germline V and J ends were trimmed by 5 bases and 4 bases, with 11 bases remaining between them. CDR3 protein: CASSGWGGYGYTF. The CDR3 region has the DNA TGTGCCAGCAGCGGGTGGGGGGGCTATGGCTACACCTTC.

This clonotype was observed a handful of times. The chain is built from TRBV29-1 and TRBJ1-1; weak D call: TRBD1 (5 bases). The CDR3 totals 13 residues. Per the germline V gene, CDR1 is SQVTM and CDR2 is ANQGSEA. V was trimmed by 7 bases and J by 1 base, leaving 13 bases between them. CDR3 sequence: CSGTSGGNTEAFF. The CDR3 DNA reads TGCAGCGGGACCTCGGGGGGGAACACTGAAGCTTTCTTT. The whole variable domain, filled in from reference TRBV29-1 and TRBJ1-1, reads SAVISQKPSRDICQRGTSLTIQCQVDSQVTMMFWYRQQPGQSLTLIATANQGSEATYESGFVIDKFPISRPNLTFSTLTVSNMSPEDSSIYLCSGTSGGNTEAFFGQGTRLTVV.

As to this clonotype: This may arise from a read error, as a much more abundant clone is one base away. The rearrangement links TRBV7-6 to TRBJ2-7; D gene ambiguous. Germline V gene sequence: CDR1 SGHVS, CDR2 FNYEAQ. The CDR3 has 14 amino acids. The CDR3 nucleotides read TGTGCCAGCAGCCACATATATCAGAATGACGAGCAGTGCTTC. Encoded protein: CASSHIYQNDEQCF.

The genes are TRBV18 and TRBJ1-6, with D possibly TRBD1 on 5 matching bases. The V gene lost 3 bases and the J gene lost 7 bases, with 16 bases spanning the gap. In germline, CDR1 is KGHSH, CDR2 LQKENI. The CDR3 contains 16 residues. The CDR3 coding sequence is TGTGCCAGCTCACCCAACGGCTGGACACTAAATTCACCCCTCCACTTT. Its translation: CASSPNGWTLNSPLHF.

This sequence joins TRBV3-1 and TRBJ2-3; D unresolved. The CDR3 extends over 14 amino acids. The germline gives CDR1 LGHDT, CDR2 YNNKEL (reference sequence). Trimming took off 1 base at V and 1 base at J, with 6 bases between the two ends. CDR3 region: CASSQGPRTDTQYF. DNA of the CDR3: TGTGCCAGCAGCCAAGGACCTCGCACAGATACGCAGTATTTT.

This clonotype was seen more than once but under ten times. The rearrangement joins TRBV12-3 or TRBV12-4 to TRBJ2-1, with 9 positions matching TRBD2. This CDR3 has 13 residues. The ends lost 3 bases at V and 10 bases at J; junction bases unmatched: 4. The DNA of the CDR3 is TGTGCCAGCAGTTTTGGTCTAGCGGGAGAGCAGTTCTTC. It encodes CASSFGLAGEQFF.

This clonotype was seen many times. The chain combines TRBV11-2 with TRBJ2-7; D is ambiguous. CDR1 is SGHAT, CDR2 FQNNGV, per germline. V gave up 4 bases and J gave up 0 bases, with 7 bases separating them. CDR3 length: 13 residues. In DNA form, the CDR3 reads TGTGCCAGCAGCTCACCCATCTCCTACGAGCAGTACTTC. This gives the protein CASSSPISYEQYF.

This clonotype was counted a single time. This may be a read error: a much more frequent sequence differs by one nucleotide. The rearrangement links TRBV5-1 to TRBJ2-3; D ambiguous. V lost 7 bases, J lost 5 bases, and 14 bases lay in between. CDR3 length equals 13 residues. Germline V gene lookup returns CDR1 SGHRS and CDR2 YFSETQ. The CDR3 spells CASGSHPGDTQYF. The DNA of the CDR3 is TGCGCCAGCGGCTCCCACCCGGGAGATACGCAGTATTTT.

The chain has TRBV29-1 and TRBJ2-2, with 9 nucleotides matching TRBD1. The trim removed 5 bases at V and 6 bases at J, leaving 4 bases unmatched. This CDR3 spans 13 amino acids. Germline assignment: CDR1 SQVTM and CDR2 ANQGSEA. CDR3 sequence reads: CSVNRGRAGELFF. The CDR3 DNA follows: TGCAGCGTTAACAGGGGGCGAGCCGGGGAGCTGTTTTTT.

This clonotype was counted many times. Sequence at one end of the junction differs from germline and may be a read error. The CDR3 sequence is CACSGRANEQFF. The DNA for the CDR3 is TGTGCCTGCAGCGGGAGGGCCAATGAGCAGTTCTTC. The J gene is TRBJ2-1, the V gene TRBV7-9, with 10 bases lining up with TRBD2. This CDR3 has 12 amino acids. The germline V gene has CDR1 SEHNR and CDR2 FQNEAQ (reference sequence).

This clonotype was detected ten times or more. The chain couples TRBV30 to TRBJ2-1; perhaps TRBD1 as D (5 bases). This CDR3 region has 15 residues. Germline-derived CDR1 and CDR2 are GTSNPN and SVGIG (reference sequence). Trimming stripped 5 bases from V and 0 bases from J, with 14 bases between. In DNA form, the CDR3 reads TGTGCCTGGTGCCCCAGCGACAGCTCCTACAATGAGCAGTTCTTC. Translated: CAWCPSDSSYNEQFF. The variable domain in full, completed from reference TRBV30 and TRBJ2-1, reads SQTIHQWPATLVQPVGSPLSLECTVEGTSNPNLYWYRQAAGRGLQLLFYSVGIGQISSEVPQNLSASRPQDRQFILSSKKLLLSDSGFYLCAWCPSDSSYNEQFFGPGTRLTVL.

This clonotype was seen a few times. A much larger clone is a single base away; this may be a read error. This chain joins TRBV20-1 and TRBJ2-7; 8 positions match TRBD2. The CDR3 length is 12 residues. The germline CDR1 and CDR2 sequences are DFQATT and SNEGSKA (reference sequence). V lost 7 bases to trimming and J lost 5 bases; unmatched junction nucleotides: 7. The CDR3 coding sequence is TGCAGTGGCGAGCGGGAGTCCAACGAGCAGTACTTC. Amino acids: CSGERESNEQYF.

At least ten counts were recorded for this clonotype. The rearrangement links TRBV3-1 to TRBJ1-4, with D possibly TRBD1 on 6 matching bases. This CDR3 contains 14 residues. Germline CDR1 is LGHDT and CDR2 is YNNKEL (reference sequence). Trimming took off 6 bases at V and 3 bases at J, with 11 bases between the two ends. CDR3 DNA sequence: TGTGCCAGCAGGCTACAGGGCCCTAATGAAAAACTGTTTTTT. The encoded protein is CASRLQGPNEKLFF.

This clonotype was detected many times. V gene TRBV2 combines with J gene TRBJ2-3; 12 bases map to TRBD2. The CDR3 consists of 18 residues. J was trimmed by 1 base and V by 1 base; bases with no gene match: 6. Germline V gene lookup returns CDR1 SNHLY and CDR2 FYNNEI. CDR3 coding DNA: TGTGCCAGCAGTGAAGGCCTAGCGGGAGGGGTGGGCACAGATACGCAGTATTTT. Translated, it gives CASSEGLAGGVGTDTQYF. Combining the CDR3 with reference TRBV2 and TRBJ2-3 gives the whole variable domain EPEVTQTPSHQVTQMGQEVILRCVPISNHLYFYWYRQILGQKVEFLVSFYNNEISEKSEIFDDQFSVERPDGSNFTLKIRSTKLEDSAMYFCASSEGLAGGVGTDTQYFGPGTRLTVL.

A few counts support this clonotype. The V gene is TRBV5-1, the J gene TRBJ2-3; TRBD2 aligns across 10 bases. There are 16 residues in the CDR3. Germline V gene sequence: CDR1 SGHRS, CDR2 YFSETQ. Trimming took 5 bases from V and 2 from J; bases not matched to a gene: 8. CDR3: CASSGGLAEDTDTQYF. The CDR3 bases are TGCGCCAGCAGTGGTGGACTAGCGGAGGACACAGATACGCAGTATTTT.

This chain uses TRBV5-1 with TRBJ2-7; 8 bases match TRBD1. The V segment lost 4 bases and the J segment 3 bases; nucleotides outside the gene matches: 9. The germline gives CDR1 SGHRS, CDR2 YFSETQ. CDR3 length: 15 amino acids. The CDR3 here is CASSQEQGVGYEQYF. DNA for the CDR3: TGCGCCAGCAGCCAAGAACAGGGGGTGGGCTACGAGCAGTACTTC.